This T cell receptor (beta chain) was observed in a study of CD8+CD57+ T cells in acquired aplastic anemia. Many counts were recorded for this clonotype. CDR3 length: 17 residues. Germline loops: CDR1 SGHNT, CDR2 YYREEE (reference sequence). Trimming took off 3 bases at V and 4 bases at J, with 20 bases between the two ends. TCR beta VDJ and CDR3 profiles were obtained from a genomic DNA template. TCRdb processed the reads anew with MiXCR; each CDR3 protein has one entry. The repertoire holds 180,000 or so distinct CDR3 sequences, with approximately 48% as singletons. It was patients with CD8+CD57+ cell expansion by flow cytometry who were chosen for sequencing.

The chain employs TRBV5-4 and TRBJ2-1, with a weak D call TRBD1 (6 bases). The sequence was obtained from a human donor with aplastic anemia. Material: sorted CD4+, CD8+, or CD8+CD57+ T cells (not recorded which) from PBMCs. The CDR3 DNA follows: TGTGCCAGCAGCTCGAGTCAGGGGTTCTCGGAGTACAATGAGCAGTTCTTC. Its protein product is CASSSSQGFSEYNEQFF.